The subject of this entry is one T cell receptor (beta chain). Its antigen is as yet unknown. This record comes from a study of cytomegalovirus exposure and HLA in healthy donors. Study-wide results and caveats: A later analysis found common viral pathogens apparently linked to several of the most significant clusters. TCR beta chains numbering some 160 were designated cytomegalovirus-associated.

The primer mix had 60 Vbeta and 13 Jbeta primers. Data came from immunoSEQ multiplex PCR; TCRdb stores just in-frame clones and leaves some out. The data show 150,000 to 200,000 clones, and the top ten clones hold 2% to 2.5%. V trimming: 1 base; J trimming: 12 bases; junction bases outside the gene matches: 8. Germline loops: CDR1 LGHNA, CDR2 YNFKEQ. The CDR3 spans 15 residues. The sequencing sample was made of PBMCs. The chain links TRBV4-2 to TRBJ2-1, with 11 positions matching TRBD2. The receptor was isolated from a man aged 25 to 45 in good health and CMV-seronegative. The CDR3 region is CASSQVTSGSGGQFF. In DNA form, the CDR3 reads TGTGCCAGCAGCCAAGTAACTAGCGGGAGCGGCGGGCAGTTCTTC.